This entry lists 23 T cell receptor beta chains sequenced from one sample in a study of radiotherapy plus CTLA-4 blockade in lung cancer. Libraries were prepared by immunoSEQ multiplex PCR; TCRdb keeps only in-frame clonotypes and omits some of them. Found here are just under 45,000 clones, roughly 67% of them singletons; the top ten hold around a quarter. Sequences were derived from peripheral blood, sampled from a patient treated with radiotherapy plus ipilimumab. These TCRs come from a human donor with non-small cell lung cancer who had a partial response to radiotherapy plus ipilimumab.

This chain uses TRBV13 with TRBJ2-7, with D tentatively TRBD2 (6 bases). Trimming removed 0 bases at V and 9 bases at J, with 9 bases between. The CDR3 runs 12 residues. Per the germline V gene, CDR1 is PRHDT and CDR2 is FYEKMQ (reference sequence). DNA of the CDR3: TGTGCCAGCAGCTTAGGGGGGGGTGGGCAGTACTTC. Protein: CASSLGGGGQYF.

This clone was picked up a small number of times. The chain uses TRBV27 and TRBJ2-2; D uncertain. The V gene lost 6 bases and the J gene lost 0 bases, with 5 bases spanning the gap. The CDR3 has 13 residues. Germline lookup yields CDR1 MNHEY and CDR2 SMNVEV (reference sequence). CDR3 coding DNA: TGTGCCAGCAGCACTACGAACACCGGGGAGCTGTTTTTT. This codes for CASSTTNTGELFF.

The rearrangement uses TRBV27 and TRBJ2-5, with 13 bases that match TRBD2. CDR1 MNHEY and CDR2 SMNVEV come from the germline V gene (reference sequence). CDR3 size: 15 residues. Trimming removed 2 bases from V and 5 bases from J; junction bases left unmatched: 2. CDR3 amino acids: CASSLGLAGVETQYF. The CDR3 DNA reads as TGTGCCAGCAGTTTAGGACTAGCGGGAGTGGAGACCCAGTACTTC.

The genes are TRBV27 and TRBJ2-3; 7 nucleotides align to TRBD2. The CDR3 extends over 14 amino acids. The V and J ends lost 2 bases and 6 bases, in that order; junction bases with no gene match: 5. The germline V gene has CDR1 MNHEY and CDR2 SMNVEV (reference sequence). The CDR3 sequence: CASSLRGEWDTQYF. CDR3 bases: TGTGCCAGCAGTTTACGGGGGGAGTGGGATACGCAGTATTTT.

V is TRBV30 and J is TRBJ1-6; D remains ambiguous. Germline CDR1 and CDR2: GTSNPN and SVGIG (reference sequence). The V gene lost 1 base and the J gene lost 5 bases, with 9 bases spanning the gap. The CDR3 covers 14 residues. The CDR3 sequence is CAWSAYGDNSPLHF. The CDR3 bases are TGTGCCTGGAGTGCCTACGGGGATAATTCACCCCTCCACTTT.

V is TRBV5-4 and J is TRBJ2-3; 8 bases are shared with TRBD2. The trim removed 4 bases at V and 1 base at J, leaving 5 bases unmatched. Germline loops: CDR1 SGHNT, CDR2 YYREEE (reference sequence). The CDR3 loop spans 15 amino acids. Here the CDR3 DNA reads TGTGCCAGCAGCACCGGGGGGGCGGGCACAGATACGCAGTATTTT. Translated: CASSTGGAGTDTQYF.

This clone occurred a few times. The chain combines TRBV5-6 with TRBJ2-5, with 10 bases that match TRBD1. CDR1 and CDR2 from the germline V gene are SGHDT and YYEEEE. This CDR3 region has 16 residues. V was clipped by 4 bases and J by 5 bases; unmatched bases: 11. The CDR3 DNA sequence: TGTGCCAGCAGCCGAACCTTGACAGGGGGCATGGAGACCCAGTACTTC. Its protein is CASSRTLTGGMETQYF.

The chain links TRBV5-1 to TRBJ1-3; D might be TRBD1 (5 bases). CDR1 is SGHRS, CDR2 YFSETQ, per germline. The CDR3 runs 15 residues. V shed 7 bases and J shed 2 bases, with 16 bases lying between them. CDR3 nucleotides: TGCGCCAGCCGTGGGGGAGGTGGCACTGGAAACACCATATATTTT. Translation gives CASRGGGGTGNTIYF.

The CDR3 DNA reads as TGCGCCAGCAGCTTGGATACAGGGACCGGGGAGCTGTTTTTT. It specifies CASSLDTGTGELFF. The chain links TRBV5-1 to TRBJ2-2; maybe TRBD1 (6 bases). The CDR3 has 14 residues. The ends were cut back, 0 bases at V and 5 bases at J, with 8 bases in the middle. Germline-derived CDR1 and CDR2 are SGHRS and YFSETQ.

This clone was counted a few times. The chain is built from TRBV6-5 and TRBJ2-7; TRBD2 aligns across 8 bases. V shed 2 bases, J shed 0 bases, and the junction held 6 bases outside the gene matches. The CDR3 extends over 16 amino acids. In germline, CDR1 is MNHEY, CDR2 SVGAGI. CDR3 sequence reads: CASSYTPGRDSYEQYF. Here the CDR3 DNA reads TGTGCCAGCAGTTACACCCCCGGGAGGGACTCCTACGAGCAGTACTTC.

This rearrangement joins TRBV30 to TRBJ1-6, with a possible D match to TRBD1 (5 bases). There are 12 residues in the CDR3. V was pared by 5 bases and J by 10 bases, with 12 bases between. The germline gives CDR1 GTSNPN, CDR2 SVGIG (reference sequence). The CDR3 sequence: CAWGRRGSPLHF. Here the CDR3 DNA reads TGTGCCTGGGGACGGAGGGGATCACCCCTCCACTTT.

This chain joins TRBV4-3 and TRBJ2-1; no clear D. In germline, CDR1 is LGHNA, CDR2 YSLEER. CDR3 length equals 14 residues. The V end lost 4 bases, the J end lost 0 bases, and 7 bases lay between the germline ends. The CDR3 sequence: CASSRRSSYNEQFF. The CDR3 DNA reads as TGCGCCAGCAGCCGTCGGAGCTCCTACAATGAGCAGTTCTTC.

The gene calls are TRBV5-6 and TRBJ2-6; the D is unclear. The CDR3 length is 13 residues. CDR1 and CDR2 from the germline V gene are SGHDT and YYEEEE. Deletions cut 4 bases from V and 0 bases from J, with 2 bases between. DNA for the CDR3: TGTGCCAGCAGCCTCTCTGGGGCCAACGTCCTGACTTTC. As protein: CASSLSGANVLTF.

This clone was seen at least ten times. The rearrangement uses TRBV19 and TRBJ2-3, with 7 nucleotides matching TRBD2. CDR3 length: 11 amino acids. Germline V gene lookup returns CDR1 LNHDA and CDR2 SQIVND (reference sequence). The trim removed 5 bases at V and 10 bases at J, leaving 3 bases unmatched. The CDR3 is CASSPGLAQYF. CDR3 nucleotides: TGTGCCAGTAGTCCCGGACTAGCGCAGTATTTT.

The chain employs TRBV18 and TRBJ2-1, with 10 bases fitting TRBD2. This CDR3 region has 17 residues. From germline, CDR1 is KGHSH and CDR2 LQKENI. V lost 3 bases to trimming and J lost 4 bases; unmatched junction nucleotides: 9. CDR3 sequence reads: CASSPSLAGVVYNEQFF. CDR3 nucleotide sequence: TGTGCCAGCTCACCCTCCCTAGCGGGAGTGGTGTACAATGAGCAGTTCTTC.

In its sample, this clone was seen once. The rearrangement uses TRBV11-2 and TRBJ1-1; the match to TRBD1 covers 9 bases. This CDR3 region has 15 residues. The germline V gene has CDR1 SGHAT and CDR2 FQNNGV. V lost 5 bases, J lost 1 base, and 5 bases stayed unmatched. Here the CDR3 reads CASSPLTGGNTEAFF. The CDR3 DNA reads TGTGCCAGCAGCCCCCTGACAGGGGGGAACACTGAAGCTTTCTTT.

This clone was found once. The chain uses TRBV11-2 and TRBJ2-5, with D perhaps TRBD1 (6 bases). Germline values: CDR1 SGHAT, CDR2 FQNNGV. This CDR3 comprises 15 residues. V dropped 0 bases and J dropped 2 bases, with 10 bases sitting between them. CDR3 DNA sequence: TGTGCCAGCAGCTTAGATAACGGACAGCAAGAGACCCAGTACTTC. Translated: CASSLDNGQQETQYF.

A word on this clone: Other DNA sequences in this sample translate to the same CDR3. The chain employs TRBV29-1 and TRBJ2-1; 9 nucleotides align to TRBD1. Germline V CDR1 and CDR2: SQVTM, ANQGSEA. The length of the CDR3 is 13 residues. Trimming at V came to 4 bases and at J to 9 bases, leaving 7 bases not matched to a gene. DNA of the CDR3: TGCAGCGTTGGGACAGGGGTCTTGAGTGAGCAGTTCTTC. Translating gives CSVGTGVLSEQFF.

This clone has just one count. This chain uses TRBV7-3 with TRBJ2-1; 8 nucleotides align to TRBD1. With 5 bases clipped from V and 9 bases from J, the junction kept 3 bases outside the gene matches. The CDR3 loop spans 12 amino acids. Per germline, CDR1 SGHTA and CDR2 FQGTGA. CDR3 residues: CASSVTGGEQFF. The CDR3 bases are TGTGCCAGCAGCGTCACAGGGGGTGAGCAGTTCTTC.

The V and J genes are TRBV19 and TRBJ1-5; D is possibly TRBD1 (5 bases). Trimming pared 1 base from V and 0 bases from J, leaving 16 bases between. Looked up from germline, CDR1 is LNHDA and CDR2 is SQIVND (reference sequence). This CDR3 has 18 amino acids. CDR3 amino acids: CASSIAGGRSGSNQPQHF. The CDR3 region has the DNA TGTGCCAGTAGTATAGCGGGGGGGAGGTCCGGTAGCAATCAGCCCCAGCATTTT.

The chain employs TRBV6-5 and TRBJ2-2; a possible D gene is TRBD2 (7 bases). This CDR3 region has 15 residues. Germline CDR1 and CDR2: MNHEY and SVGAGI. V gave up 7 bases and J gave up 7 bases, with 19 bases separating them. This CDR3 is CASNRGGLSVGELFF. For the CDR3, the DNA is TGTGCCAGCAATAGGGGGGGACTAAGTGTCGGGGAGCTGTTTTTT.

As concerns this clone: At one end the junction does not follow the germline gene, possibly because of a read error. The V call is TRBV10-3, the J call TRBJ1-2; 7 bases are shared with TRBD1. CDR1 is ENHRY, CDR2 SYGVKD, per germline. The CDR3 length is 15 residues. CDR3 protein: CASSFSTGIPRGYTF. Written as DNA, the CDR3 is TGTGCCAGCAGTTTCTCGACAGGGATCCCCCGGGGCTACACCTTC.

The CDR3 is CASSRRGAVYGYTF. The CDR3, as DNA: TGTGCCAGCAGCCGACGGGGGGCGGTCTATGGCTACACCTTC. J is TRBJ1-2 and V is TRBV5-6; D might be TRBD1 (6 bases). This CDR3 is built from 14 residues. V was cut by 4 bases and J by 4 bases, with 14 bases left in between. Looked up from germline, CDR1 is SGHDT and CDR2 is YYEEEE.